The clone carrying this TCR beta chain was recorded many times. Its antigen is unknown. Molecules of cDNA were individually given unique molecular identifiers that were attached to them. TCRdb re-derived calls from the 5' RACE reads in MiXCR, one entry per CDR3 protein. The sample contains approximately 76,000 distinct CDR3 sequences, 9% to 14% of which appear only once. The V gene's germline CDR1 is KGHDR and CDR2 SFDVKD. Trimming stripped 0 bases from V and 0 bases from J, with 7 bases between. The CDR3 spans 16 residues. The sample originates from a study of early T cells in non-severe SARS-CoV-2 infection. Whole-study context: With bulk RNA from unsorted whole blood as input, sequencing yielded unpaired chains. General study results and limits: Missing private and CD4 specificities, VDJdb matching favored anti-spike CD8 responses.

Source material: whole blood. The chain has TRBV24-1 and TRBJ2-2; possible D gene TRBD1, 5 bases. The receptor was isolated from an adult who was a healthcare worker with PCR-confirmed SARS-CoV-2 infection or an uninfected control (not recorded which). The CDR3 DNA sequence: TGTGCCACCAGTGATTTGCTGACAGCGAACACCGGGGAGCTGTTTTTT. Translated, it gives CATSDLLTANTGELFF.